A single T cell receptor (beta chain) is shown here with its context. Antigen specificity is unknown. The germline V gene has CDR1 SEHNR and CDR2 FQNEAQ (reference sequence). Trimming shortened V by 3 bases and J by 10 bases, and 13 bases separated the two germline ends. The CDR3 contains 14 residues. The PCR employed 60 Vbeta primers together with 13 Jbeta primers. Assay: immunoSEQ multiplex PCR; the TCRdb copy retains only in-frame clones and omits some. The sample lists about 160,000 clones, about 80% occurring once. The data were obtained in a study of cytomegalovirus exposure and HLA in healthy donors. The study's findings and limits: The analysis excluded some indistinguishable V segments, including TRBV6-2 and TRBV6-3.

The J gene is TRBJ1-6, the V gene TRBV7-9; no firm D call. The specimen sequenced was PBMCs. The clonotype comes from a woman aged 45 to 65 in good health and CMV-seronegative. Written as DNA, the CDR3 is TGTGCCAGCAGCTTTCCCGGGGTTGGCTCACCCCTCCACTTT. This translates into CASSFPGVGSPLHF.